The clone carrying this T cell receptor beta chain has at least ten counts. Antigen specificity is unknown. The record originates from a study of tumor and adjacent non-tumor tissue in lung cancer. Across the whole study: Patients were aged about 31 to 85, 10 men and about 5 women, stage I to III.

The library came from three nested PCR rounds adapted from ARM-PCR protocols. TCRdb recomputed calls from the multiplex PCR reads with MiXCR, one row per CDR3 protein. The table lists 85,000 to 130,000 distinct CDR3 sequences, approximately 65% of them singletons. No cell sorting was done before RNA was extracted from the tissue. This non-tumor lung sample came from over 3 cm beyond the tumor edge. General study results and limits: TCR diversity was significantly greater in tumor than normal lung tissue.

CDR3 size: 14 residues. Germline loops: CDR1 SGHAT, CDR2 FQNNGV. The ends were cut back, 3 bases at V and 3 bases at J, with 12 bases in the middle. The clonotype originates from a man aged 30-40 years with non-small cell lung cancer. The chain links TRBV11-2 to TRBJ2-7, with D uncertain. Sequencing used distant non-tumor lung tissue. The CDR3 coding sequence is TGTGCCAGCAGCTTGGCGCCACACAGCTACGAGCAGTACTTC. This translates into CASSLAPHSYEQYF.